This T cell receptor (beta chain) was identified during a study of T-cell memory formation after mild COVID-19. Trimming took 1 base from V and 2 from J; bases not matched to a gene: 8. Germline CDR1 and CDR2: LGHNA and YSLEER. There are 17 residues in the CDR3. Via MiXCR, TCRdb re-called the 5' RACE reads, giving one row per CDR3 protein. The sample carries approximately 240,000 distinct CDR3 sequences, around 17% recorded once. This clonotype came up a few times. The V call is TRBV4-3, the J call TRBJ2-3, with 8 bases lining up with TRBD2. The clonotype originates from a young man who had mild COVID-19 (a few samples of this study predate the infection). Cell type and time point are not known. Sequencing input: PBMCs or a T cell subset sorted from them (not recorded which). CDR3 loop: CASSQAGGGPDTDTQYF. As DNA, the CDR3 is TGCGCCAGCAGCCAAGCCGGCGGGGGGCCCGACACAGATACGCAGTATTTT.